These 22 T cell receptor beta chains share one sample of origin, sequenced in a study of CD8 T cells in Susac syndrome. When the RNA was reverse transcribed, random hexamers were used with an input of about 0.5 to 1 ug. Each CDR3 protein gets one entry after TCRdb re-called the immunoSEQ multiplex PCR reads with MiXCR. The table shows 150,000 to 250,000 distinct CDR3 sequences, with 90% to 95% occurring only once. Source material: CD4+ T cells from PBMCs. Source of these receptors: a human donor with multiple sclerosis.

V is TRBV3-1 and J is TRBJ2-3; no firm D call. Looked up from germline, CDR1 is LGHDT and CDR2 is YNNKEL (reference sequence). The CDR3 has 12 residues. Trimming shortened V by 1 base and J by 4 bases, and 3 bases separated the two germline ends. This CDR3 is CASSQGADTQYF. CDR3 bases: TGTGCCAGCAGCCAAGGGGCAGATACGCAGTATTTT.

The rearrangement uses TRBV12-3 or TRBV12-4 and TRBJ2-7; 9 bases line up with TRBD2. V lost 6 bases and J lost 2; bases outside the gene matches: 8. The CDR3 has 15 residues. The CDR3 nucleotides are TGTGCCAGCAGCTCCGGCGGGACTAGCACCTACGAGCAGTACTTC. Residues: CASSSGGTSTYEQYF.

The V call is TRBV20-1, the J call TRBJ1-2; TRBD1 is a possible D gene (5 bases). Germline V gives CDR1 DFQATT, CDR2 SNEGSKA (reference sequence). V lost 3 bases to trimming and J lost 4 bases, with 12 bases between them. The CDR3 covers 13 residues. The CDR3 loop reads CSASEGLTYGYTF. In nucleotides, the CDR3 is TGCAGTGCTAGCGAGGGACTTACCTATGGCTACACCTTC.

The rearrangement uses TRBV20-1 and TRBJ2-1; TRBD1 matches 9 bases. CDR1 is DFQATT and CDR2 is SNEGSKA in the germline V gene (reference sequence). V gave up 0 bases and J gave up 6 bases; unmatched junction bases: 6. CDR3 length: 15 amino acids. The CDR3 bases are TGCAGTGCTAGAGATTGGGGACAGGGTGGCAATGAGCAGTTCTTC. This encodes CSARDWGQGGNEQFF.

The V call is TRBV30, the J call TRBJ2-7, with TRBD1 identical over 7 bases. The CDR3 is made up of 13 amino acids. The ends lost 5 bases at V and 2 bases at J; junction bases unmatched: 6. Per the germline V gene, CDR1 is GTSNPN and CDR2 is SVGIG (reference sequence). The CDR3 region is CAWGLDRAYEQYF. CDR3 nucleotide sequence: TGTGCCTGGGGTCTCGACAGGGCCTACGAGCAGTACTTC.

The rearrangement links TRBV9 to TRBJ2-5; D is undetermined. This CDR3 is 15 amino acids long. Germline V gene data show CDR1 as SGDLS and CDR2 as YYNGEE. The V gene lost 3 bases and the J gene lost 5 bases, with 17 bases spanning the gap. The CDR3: CASSATTGPRETQYF. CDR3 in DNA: TGTGCCAGCAGCGCCACCACGGGCCCCCGGGAGACCCAGTACTTC.

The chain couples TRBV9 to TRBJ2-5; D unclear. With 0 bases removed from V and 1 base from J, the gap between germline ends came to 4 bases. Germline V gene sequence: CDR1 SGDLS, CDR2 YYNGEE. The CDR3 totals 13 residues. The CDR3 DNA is TGTGCCAGCAGCGTAGACCCCCAAGAGACCCAGTACTTC. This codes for CASSVDPQETQYF.

In DNA, the CDR3 is TGTGCCAGCAGTTCCCCAGGGGGAATCACTGAAGCTTTCTTT. It translates to CASSSPGGITEAFF. The chain is built from TRBV28 and TRBJ1-1; 7 nucleotides match TRBD1. V was clipped by 4 bases and J by 4 bases; unmatched bases: 6. CDR1 is MDHEN and CDR2 is SYDVKM in the germline V gene. This CDR3 spans 14 amino acids.

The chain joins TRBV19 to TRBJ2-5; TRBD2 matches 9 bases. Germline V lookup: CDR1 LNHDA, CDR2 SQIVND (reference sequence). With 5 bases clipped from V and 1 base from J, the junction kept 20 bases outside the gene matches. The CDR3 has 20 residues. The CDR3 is CASSRPAASGVLPSQETQYF. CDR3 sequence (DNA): TGTGCCAGTAGTCGGCCAGCTGCTAGCGGGGTCTTACCATCCCAAGAGACCCAGTACTTC.

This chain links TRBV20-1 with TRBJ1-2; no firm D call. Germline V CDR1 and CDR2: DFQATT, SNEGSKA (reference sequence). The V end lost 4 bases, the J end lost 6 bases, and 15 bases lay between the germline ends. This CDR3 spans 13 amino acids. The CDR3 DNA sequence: TGCAGTGCTAAGGTTAAGGAGGCCCATGGCTACACCTTC. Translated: CSAKVKEAHGYTF.

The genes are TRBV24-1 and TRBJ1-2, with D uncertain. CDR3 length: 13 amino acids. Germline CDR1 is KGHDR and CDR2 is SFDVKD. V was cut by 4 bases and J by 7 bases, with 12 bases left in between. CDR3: CATSDLPWGGYTF. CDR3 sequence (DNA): TGTGCCACCAGTGACCTCCCATGGGGTGGCTACACCTTC.

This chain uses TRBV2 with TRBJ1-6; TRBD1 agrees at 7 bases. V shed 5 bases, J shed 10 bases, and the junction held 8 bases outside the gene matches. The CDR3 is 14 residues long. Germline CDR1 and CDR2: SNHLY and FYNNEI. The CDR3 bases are TGTGCCAGCAGTACCACAGGGGACGGATCACCCCTCCACTTT. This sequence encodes CASSTTGDGSPLHF. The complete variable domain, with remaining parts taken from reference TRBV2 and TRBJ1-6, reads EPEVTQTPSHQVTQMGQEVILRCVPISNHLYFYWYRQILGQKVEFLVSFYNNEISEKSEIFDDQFSVERPDGSNFTLKIRSTKLEDSAMYFCASSTTGDGSPLHFGNGTRLTVT.

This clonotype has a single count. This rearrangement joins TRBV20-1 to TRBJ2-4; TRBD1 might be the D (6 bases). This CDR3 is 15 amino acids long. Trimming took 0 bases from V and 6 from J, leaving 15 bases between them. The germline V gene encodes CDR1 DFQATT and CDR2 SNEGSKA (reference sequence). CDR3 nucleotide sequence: TGCAGTGCTAGAGATGATCAGGGGCTCACAAACATTCAGTACTTC. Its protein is CSARDDQGLTNIQYF.

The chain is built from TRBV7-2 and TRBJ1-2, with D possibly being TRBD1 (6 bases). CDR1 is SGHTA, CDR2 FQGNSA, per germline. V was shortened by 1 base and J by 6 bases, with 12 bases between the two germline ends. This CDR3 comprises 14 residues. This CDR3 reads CASSLVRGDDGYTF. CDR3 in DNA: TGTGCCAGCAGCTTAGTGAGGGGGGACGATGGCTACACCTTC. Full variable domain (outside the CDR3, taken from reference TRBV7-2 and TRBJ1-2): GAGVSQSPSNKVTEKGKDVELRCDPISGHTALYWYRQSLGQGLEFLIYFQGNSAPDKSGLPSDRFSAERTGGSVSTLTIQRTQQEDSAVYLCASSLVRGDDGYTFGSGTRLTVV.

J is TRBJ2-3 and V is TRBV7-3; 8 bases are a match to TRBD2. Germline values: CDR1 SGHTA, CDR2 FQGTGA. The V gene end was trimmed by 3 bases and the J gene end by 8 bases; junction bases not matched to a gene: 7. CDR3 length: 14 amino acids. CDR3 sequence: CASSFSGTRGTQYF. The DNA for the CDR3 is TGTGCCAGCAGCTTTAGCGGGACCAGGGGTACGCAGTATTTT.

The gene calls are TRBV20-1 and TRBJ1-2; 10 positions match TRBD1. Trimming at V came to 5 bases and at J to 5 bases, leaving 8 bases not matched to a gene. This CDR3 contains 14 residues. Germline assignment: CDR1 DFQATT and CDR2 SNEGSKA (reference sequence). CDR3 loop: CSAPTWTGGYGYTF. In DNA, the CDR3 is TGCAGTGCTCCAACGTGGACAGGGGGATATGGCTACACCTTC.

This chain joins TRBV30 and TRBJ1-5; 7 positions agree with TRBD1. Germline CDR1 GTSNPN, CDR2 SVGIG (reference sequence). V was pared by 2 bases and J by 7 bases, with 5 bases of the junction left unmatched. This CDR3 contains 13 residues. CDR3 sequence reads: CAWSRQGGQPQHF. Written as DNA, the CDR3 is TGTGCCTGGAGTCGACAGGGCGGGCAGCCCCAGCATTTT.

The CDR3 DNA is TGTGCCAGCCGCCCGGGACAGCTGGCCACTGAAGCTTTCTTT. Its translation: CASRPGQLATEAFF. This chain connects TRBV6-6 to TRBJ1-1, with 7 bases lining up with TRBD1. With 8 bases clipped from V and 4 bases from J, the junction kept 10 bases outside the gene matches. Germline CDR1 reads MNHNY; CDR2 reads SVGAGI (reference sequence). CDR3 length: 14 residues.

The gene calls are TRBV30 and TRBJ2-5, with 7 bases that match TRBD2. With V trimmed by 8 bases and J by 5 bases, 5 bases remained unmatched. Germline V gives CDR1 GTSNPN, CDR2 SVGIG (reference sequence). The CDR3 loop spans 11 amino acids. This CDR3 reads CAREGGETQYF. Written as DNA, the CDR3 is TGTGCCCGAGAGGGAGGGGAGACCCAGTACTTC.

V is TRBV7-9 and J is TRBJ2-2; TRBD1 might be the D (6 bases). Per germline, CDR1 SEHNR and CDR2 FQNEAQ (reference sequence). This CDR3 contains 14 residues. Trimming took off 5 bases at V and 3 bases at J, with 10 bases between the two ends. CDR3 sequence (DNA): TGTGCCAGCAGCGGACAGATCGACACCGGGGAGCTGTTTTTT. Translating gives CASSGQIDTGELFF.

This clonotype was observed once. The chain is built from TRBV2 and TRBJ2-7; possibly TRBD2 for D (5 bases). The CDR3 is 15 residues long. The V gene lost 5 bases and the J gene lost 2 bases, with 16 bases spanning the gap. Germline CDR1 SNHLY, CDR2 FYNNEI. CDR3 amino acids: CASSFRRDIPYEQYF. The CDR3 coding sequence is TGTGCCAGCAGTTTTCGACGGGATATACCCTACGAGCAGTACTTC.

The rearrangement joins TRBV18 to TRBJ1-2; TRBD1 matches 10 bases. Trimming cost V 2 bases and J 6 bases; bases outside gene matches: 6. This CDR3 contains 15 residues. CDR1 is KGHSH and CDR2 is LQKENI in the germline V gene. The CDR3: CASSPAGTGENGYTF. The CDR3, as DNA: TGTGCCAGCTCACCAGCCGGGACAGGGGAAAATGGCTACACCTTC.